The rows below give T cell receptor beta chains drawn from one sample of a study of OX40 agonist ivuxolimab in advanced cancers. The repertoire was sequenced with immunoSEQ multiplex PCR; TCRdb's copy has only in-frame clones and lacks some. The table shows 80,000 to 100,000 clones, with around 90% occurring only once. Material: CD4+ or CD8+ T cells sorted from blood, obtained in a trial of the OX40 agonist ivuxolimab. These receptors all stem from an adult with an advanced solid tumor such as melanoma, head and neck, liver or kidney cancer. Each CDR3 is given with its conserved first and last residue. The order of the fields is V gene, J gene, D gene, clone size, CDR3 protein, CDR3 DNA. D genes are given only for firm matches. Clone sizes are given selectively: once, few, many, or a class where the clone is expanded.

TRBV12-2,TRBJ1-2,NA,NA,CASRYFGRGYTF,TGTGCAAGTCGCTACTTCGGGCGTGGCTACACCTTC
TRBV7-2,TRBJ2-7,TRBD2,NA,CASSLGEGAYEQYF,TGTGCCAGCAGCTTAGGGGAGGGTGCCTACGAGCAGTACTTC
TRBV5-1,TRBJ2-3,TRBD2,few,CASTSGGATDTQYF,TGCGCCAGCACTAGCGGGGGCGCCACAGATACGCAGTATTTT
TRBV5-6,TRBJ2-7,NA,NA,CASSLFGNYEQYF,TGTGCCAGCAGCTTGTTCGGGAACTACGAGCAGTACTTC
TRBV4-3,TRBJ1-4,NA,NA,CASSQVWGPSAEKLFF,TGCGCCAGCAGCCAAGTATGGGGGCCATCAGCCGAAAAACTGTTTTTT
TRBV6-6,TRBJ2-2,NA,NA,CASSSDMGSNTGELFF,TGTGCCAGCAGCAGCGATATGGGCAGTAACACCGGGGAGCTGTTTTTT
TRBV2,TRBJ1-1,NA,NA,CASIPSDSMNTEAFF,TGTGCCAGCATACCCTCCGACAGTATGAACACTGAAGCTTTCTTT
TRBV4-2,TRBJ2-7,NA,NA,CASSHPGQLTSYEQYF,TGTGCCAGCAGCCACCCCGGACAGCTGACCTCCTACGAGCAGTACTTC
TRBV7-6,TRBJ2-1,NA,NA,CASSLAYDFSNEQFF,TGTGCCAGCAGCTTAGCGTACGACTTTTCCAATGAGCAGTTCTTC
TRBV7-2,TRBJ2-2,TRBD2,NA,CASSPIAGGNTGELFF,TGTGCCAGCAGCCCAATAGCGGGGGGGAACACCGGGGAGCTGTTTTTT
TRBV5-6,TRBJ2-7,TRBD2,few,CASSLEGASGGAYEQYF,TGTGCCAGCAGCTTGGAAGGGGCTAGCGGGGGGGCCTACGAGCAGTACTTC
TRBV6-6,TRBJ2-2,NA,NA,CASGGGAGGELFF,TGTGCCAGCGGAGGGGGGGCCGGCGGGGAGCTGTTTTTT
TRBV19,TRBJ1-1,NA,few,CASSPQQGANTEAFF,TGTGCCAGTAGTCCCCAACAGGGCGCGAACACTGAAGCTTTCTTT
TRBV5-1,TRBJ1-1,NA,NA,CASSLYRTDNTEAFF,TGCGCCAGCAGCTTGTACCGGACGGACAACACTGAAGCTTTCTTT
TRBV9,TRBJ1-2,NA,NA,CASSVAGGYGYTF,TGTGCCAGCAGCGTAGCCGGGGGATATGGCTACACCTTC
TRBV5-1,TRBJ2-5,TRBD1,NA,CASSLRGTGQETQYF,TGCGCCAGCAGCTTGCGTGGGACAGGACAAGAGACCCAGTACTTC
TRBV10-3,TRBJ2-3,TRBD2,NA,CAISPGTSGGGDTQYF,TGTGCCATCAGTCCCGGGACTAGCGGGGGGGGAGATACGCAGTATTTT
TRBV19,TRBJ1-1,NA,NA,CASSISGTTNTEAFF,TGTGCCAGTAGTATTTCCGGGACAACCAACACTGAAGCTTTCTTT
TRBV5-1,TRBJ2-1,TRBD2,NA,CASSTTSGGSSYNEQFF,TGCGCCAGCAGCACGACTAGCGGGGGAAGCTCCTACAATGAGCAGTTCTTC
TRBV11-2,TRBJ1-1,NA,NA,CASSQFFGAMNTEAFF,TGTGCCAGCAGCCAGTTCTTTGGTGCCATGAACACTGAAGCTTTCTTT
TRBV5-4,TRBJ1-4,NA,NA,CASSLGGTNNEKLFF,TGTGCCAGCAGCTTAGGCGGGACAAATAATGAAAAACTGTTTTTT
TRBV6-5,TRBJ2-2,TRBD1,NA,CASSAGTGANGELFF,TGTGCCAGCAGCGCTGGGACAGGGGCTAACGGGGAGCTGTTTTTT
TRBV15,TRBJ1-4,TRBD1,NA,CATSMGQGNEKLFF,TGTGCCACCAGCATGGGACAGGGGAATGAAAAACTGTTTTTT
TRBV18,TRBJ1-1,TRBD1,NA,CASSPDRGLNTEAFF,TGTGCCAGCTCACCGGACAGGGGGTTGAACACTGAAGCTTTCTTT
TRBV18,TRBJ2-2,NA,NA,CASSPRQNTGELFF,TGTGCCAGCTCACCACGACAGAACACCGGGGAGCTGTTTTTT
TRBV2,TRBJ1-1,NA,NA,CASDGNTEAFF,TGTGCCAGCGACGGGAACACTGAAGCTTTCTTT
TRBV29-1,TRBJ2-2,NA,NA,CSVSRGERYTGELFF,TGCAGCGTGTCCCGGGGCGAGCGGTACACCGGGGAGCTGTTTTTT
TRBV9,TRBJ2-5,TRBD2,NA,CASSVGDSGGAWYGTQYF,TGTGCCAGCAGCGTAGGAGATAGCGGGGGGGCCTGGTACGGGACCCAGTACTTC
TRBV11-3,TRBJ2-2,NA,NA,CASSSTLGGELFF,TGTGCCAGCAGTTCGACCCTCGGCGGGGAGCTGTTTTTT